What follows are 14 T cell receptor beta chains derived from one specimen sequenced in a study of CD8 T cells in ankylosing spondylitis. From the 5' RACE reads, TCRdb called clonotypes with MiXCR, one entry per CDR3 protein. The profile shows around 150,000 distinct CDR3 sequences, approximately 10% of them singletons. The sample taken for sequencing was blood, either unsorted or a sorted T cell fraction (not recorded which). The receptors come from a female donor with ankylosing spondylitis or in good health (not recorded which).

For the CDR3, the DNA is TGTGCCAGCACCGCGGAGGGGGGGAACGCAGATACGCAGTATTTT. This translates into CASTAEGGNADTQYF. This chain uses TRBV5-5 with TRBJ2-3, with D perhaps matching TRBD2 (7 bases). Germline CDR1 reads SGHKS; CDR2 reads YYEKEE (reference sequence). The CDR3 extends over 15 amino acids. V lost 6 bases and J lost 4, with 18 bases in between.

Many counts were recorded for this clonotype. V is TRBV5-1 and J is TRBJ1-6; D is possibly TRBD1 (5 bases). V shed 5 bases and J shed 5 bases, with 11 bases lying between them. The CDR3 is made up of 14 amino acids. Per the germline V gene, CDR1 is SGHRS and CDR2 is YFSETQ. The CDR3 loop is CASRLQANNSPLHF. In nucleotides, the CDR3 is TGCGCCAGCAGGCTACAGGCTAATAATTCACCCCTCCACTTT.

This clonotype was found many times. The CDR3: CASSDENRGQPQHF. The CDR3 DNA is TGTGCCAGCAGCGACGAGAACAGGGGCCAGCCCCAGCATTTT. This rearrangement joins TRBV5-8 to TRBJ1-5, with 7 bases matching TRBD1. With 4 bases clipped from V and 7 bases from J, the junction kept 8 bases outside the gene matches. CDR1 is SGHTS and CDR2 is YDEGEE in the germline V gene. The CDR3 loop spans 14 amino acids. Variable domain in full (rest from reference TRBV5-8 and TRBJ1-5): EAGVTQSPTHLIKTRGQQATLRCSPISGHTSVYWYQQALGLGLQFLLWYDEGEERNRGNFPPRFSGRQFPNYSSELNVNALELEDSALYLCASSDENRGQPQHFGDGTRLSIL.

V usage is TRBV6-2 or TRBV6-3 and J usage is TRBJ1-5; no reliable D call. This CDR3 contains 13 residues. Germline assignment: CDR1 MNHEY and CDR2 SVGEGT. V shed 6 bases and J shed 4 bases, with 10 bases lying between them. CDR3 in DNA: TGTGCCAGCAGAGAGGACGGTAATCAGCCCCAGCATTTT. Translation: CASREDGNQPQHF.

This clonotype was recorded many times. DNA for the CDR3: TGTGCCAGCAGTTCATTTGGGGGGGCACGTAACTATGGCTACACCTTC. This codes for CASSSFGGARNYGYTF. The chain uses TRBV27 and TRBJ1-2; D perhaps matches TRBD1 (6 bases). The CDR3 covers 16 residues. The V and J ends lost 4 bases and 1 base respectively, with 16 bases between them. Germline V lookup: CDR1 MNHEY, CDR2 SMNVEV (reference sequence).

This clonotype was recorded at least ten times. The chain carries TRBV7-8 and TRBJ2-7; 9 bases are shared with TRBD1. The CDR3 contains 14 residues. The germline CDR1 and CDR2 sequences are SGHVS and FQNEAQ. Germline trimming cut 7 bases from V and 4 bases from J; bases unmatched to any gene: 8. This CDR3 is CASTLGTGLYEQYF. In DNA form, the CDR3 reads TGTGCCAGCACCTTGGGGACAGGGCTATACGAGCAGTACTTC. Together with reference TRBV7-8 and TRBJ2-7, the CDR3 gives the full variable domain: GAGVSQSPRYKVAKRGQDVALRCDPISGHVSLFWYQQALGQGPEFLTYFQNEAQLDKSGLPSDRFFAERPEGSVSTLKIQRTQQEDSAVYLCASTLGTGLYEQYFGPGTRLTVT.

This clonotype was picked up many times. V gene TRBV10-3 combines with J gene TRBJ1-1; no clear D gene. The V end was cut by 5 bases, the J end by 1 base, with 5 bases between. The CDR3 loop spans 12 amino acids. Germline V CDR1 and CDR2: ENHRY, SYGVKD. Here the CDR3 reads CAISTENTEAFF. In DNA, the CDR3 is TGTGCCATCAGTACAGAGAACACTGAAGCTTTCTTT.

This clonotype showed up many times. The rearrangement uses TRBV5-1 and TRBJ2-7, with 11 bases matching TRBD2. CDR1 and CDR2 from the germline V gene are SGHRS and YFSETQ. J gave up 7 bases and V 0 bases, and 9 bases lay outside the gene matches. The CDR3 has 16 amino acids. CDR3 sequence reads: CASSLEIAGGPFEQYF. CDR3 sequence (DNA): TGCGCCAGCAGCTTGGAAATAGCGGGAGGGCCCTTTGAGCAGTACTTC.

Many counts were recorded for this clonotype. V gene TRBV7-9 combines with J gene TRBJ2-1; D perhaps matches TRBD2 (6 bases). Looked up from germline, CDR1 is SEHNR and CDR2 is FQNEAQ (reference sequence). The CDR3 totals 17 residues. The V and J ends lost 0 bases and 1 base respectively, with 13 bases between them. The CDR3 DNA sequence: TGTGCCAGCAGCTTAGCGATGTCTAGCGCGTCCTACAATGAGCAGTTCTTC. As protein: CASSLAMSSASYNEQFF.

This clonotype has just a few counts. The rearrangement links TRBV5-1 to TRBJ2-1; TRBD2 is a possible D gene (6 bases). Trimming shortened V by 4 bases and J by 6 bases, and 8 bases separated the two germline ends. This CDR3 contains 12 residues. Per the germline V gene, CDR1 is SGHRS and CDR2 is YFSETQ. Here the CDR3 DNA reads TGCGCCAGCAGCGGGGGGACCAATGAGCAGTTCTTC. Translation gives CASSGGTNEQFF.

In this sample, this clonotype turned up many times. The rearrangement joins TRBV20-1 to TRBJ2-5; possible D gene TRBD1, 5 bases. V shed 2 bases and J shed 1 base, with 17 bases lying between them. CDR3 length: 16 amino acids. Germline CDR1 is DFQATT and CDR2 is SNEGSKA (reference sequence). CDR3 DNA sequence: TGCAGTGCTAGACCACGACAGCGCAGTATCCAAGAGACCCAGTACTTC. This gives the protein CSARPRQRSIQETQYF.

This clonotype was counted at least ten times. The rearrangement joins TRBV20-1 to TRBJ1-6, with a tentative D call TRBD1 (6 bases). V was cut by 3 bases and J by 5 bases, with 14 bases left in between. From germline, CDR1 is DFQATT and CDR2 SNEGSKA (reference sequence). This CDR3 spans 15 amino acids. CDR3 DNA sequence: TGCAGTGCTAGGGAAGGACAGCAGCATAATTCACCCCTCCACTTT. Translation: CSAREGQQHNSPLHF.

The table lists this clonotype with many counts. The chain combines TRBV2 with TRBJ1-2; D is perhaps TRBD1 (6 bases). V was trimmed by 5 bases and J by 6 bases, leaving 19 bases between them. Per germline, CDR1 SNHLY and CDR2 FYNNEI. The CDR3 is 15 residues long. The CDR3 sequence is CASSLLGGDKDGYTF. The CDR3 DNA reads TGTGCCAGCAGTCTACTGGGGGGGGACAAGGATGGCTACACCTTC.

Points on this clonotype: A much larger clone sits a single nucleotide away, making a read error possible. In nucleotides, the CDR3 is TGCAGTGCTACCCGACCGCAGCGGGAGCGCCCAGATACGCAGTATTTT. Translated, it gives CSATRPQRERPDTQYF. The chain combines TRBV20-1 with TRBJ2-3, with TRBD2 matching over 8 bases. CDR3 length equals 16 residues. Trimming cost V 4 bases and J 4 bases; bases outside gene matches: 13. Per the germline V gene, CDR1 is DFQATT and CDR2 is SNEGSKA (reference sequence).